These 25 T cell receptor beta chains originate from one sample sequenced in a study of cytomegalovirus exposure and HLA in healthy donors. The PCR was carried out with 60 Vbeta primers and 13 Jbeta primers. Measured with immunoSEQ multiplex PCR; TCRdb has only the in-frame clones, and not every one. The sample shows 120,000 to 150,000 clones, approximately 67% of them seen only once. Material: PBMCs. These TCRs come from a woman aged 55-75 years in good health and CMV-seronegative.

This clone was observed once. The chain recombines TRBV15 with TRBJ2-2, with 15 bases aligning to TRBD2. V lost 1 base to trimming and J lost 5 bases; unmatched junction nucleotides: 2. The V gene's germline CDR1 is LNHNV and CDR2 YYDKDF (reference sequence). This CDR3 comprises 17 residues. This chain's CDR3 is CATSRGTSGGATGELFF. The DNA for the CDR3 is TGTGCCACCAGCAGAGGGACTAGCGGGGGGGCGACCGGGGAGCTGTTTTTT.

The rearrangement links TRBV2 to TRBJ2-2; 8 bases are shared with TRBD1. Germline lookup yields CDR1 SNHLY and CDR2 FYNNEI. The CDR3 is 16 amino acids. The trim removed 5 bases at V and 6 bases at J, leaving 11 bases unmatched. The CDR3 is CASSSQGGSFPGELFF. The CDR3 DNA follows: TGTGCCAGCAGTTCACAGGGGGGATCTTTCCCCGGGGAGCTGTTTTTT.

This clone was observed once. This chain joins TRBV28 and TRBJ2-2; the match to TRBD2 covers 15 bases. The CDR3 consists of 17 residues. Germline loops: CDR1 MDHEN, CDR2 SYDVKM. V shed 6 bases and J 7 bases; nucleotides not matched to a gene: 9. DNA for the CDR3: TGTGCCAGCAGGAGGACTAGCGGGAGGGCCCGGGACGGGGAGCTGTTTTTT. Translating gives CASRRTSGRARDGELFF.

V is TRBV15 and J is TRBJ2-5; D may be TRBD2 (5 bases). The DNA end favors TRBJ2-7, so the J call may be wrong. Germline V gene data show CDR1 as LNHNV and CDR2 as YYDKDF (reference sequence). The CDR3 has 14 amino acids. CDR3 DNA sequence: TGTGCCACCAGCAGATTTGGCGAGGGATTCGAGCAGTACTTC. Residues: CATSRFGEGFEQYF.

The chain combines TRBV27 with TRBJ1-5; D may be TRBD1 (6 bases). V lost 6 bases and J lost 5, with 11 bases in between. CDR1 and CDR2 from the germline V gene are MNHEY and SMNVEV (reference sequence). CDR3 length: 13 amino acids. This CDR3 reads CASSTGLHQPQHF. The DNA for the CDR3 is TGTGCCAGCAGCACAGGGCTGCATCAGCCCCAGCATTTT.

The CDR3 sequence: CASSPGTSGGGTDTQYF. The CDR3 DNA sequence: TGTGCCAGCAGCCCGGGGACTAGCGGGGGGGGCACAGATACGCAGTATTTT. This chain links TRBV7-3 with TRBJ2-3; TRBD2 aligns across 16 bases. Germline CDR1 SGHTA, CDR2 FQGTGA. This CDR3 contains 17 residues. Germline trimming cut 5 bases from V and 1 base from J; bases unmatched to any gene: 3.

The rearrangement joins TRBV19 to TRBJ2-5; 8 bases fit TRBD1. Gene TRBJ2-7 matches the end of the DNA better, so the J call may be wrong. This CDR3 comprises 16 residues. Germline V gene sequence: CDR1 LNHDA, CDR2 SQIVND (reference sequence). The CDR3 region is CASSISTGGSSYEQYF. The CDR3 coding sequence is TGTGCCAGTAGTATTAGTACAGGGGGGAGCTCCTACGAGCAGTACTTC.

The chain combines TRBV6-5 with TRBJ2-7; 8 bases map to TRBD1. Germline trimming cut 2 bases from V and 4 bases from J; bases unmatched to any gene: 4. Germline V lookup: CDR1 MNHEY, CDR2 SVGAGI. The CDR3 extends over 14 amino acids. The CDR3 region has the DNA TGTGCCAGCAGTTACAGGACAGGGTCATACGAGCAGTACTTC. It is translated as CASSYRTGSYEQYF.

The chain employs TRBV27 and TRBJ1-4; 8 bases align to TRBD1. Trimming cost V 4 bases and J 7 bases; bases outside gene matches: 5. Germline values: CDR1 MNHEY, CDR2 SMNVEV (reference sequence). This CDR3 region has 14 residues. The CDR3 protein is CASSWQGAGEKLFF. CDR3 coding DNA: TGTGCCAGCAGTTGGCAGGGGGCGGGTGAAAAACTGTTTTTT.

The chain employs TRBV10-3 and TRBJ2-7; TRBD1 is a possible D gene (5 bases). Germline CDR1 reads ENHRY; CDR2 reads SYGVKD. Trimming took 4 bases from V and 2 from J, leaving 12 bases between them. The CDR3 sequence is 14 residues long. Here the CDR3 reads CAISGAGPTYEQYF. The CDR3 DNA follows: TGTGCCATCAGTGGGGCAGGGCCCACCTACGAGCAGTACTTC.

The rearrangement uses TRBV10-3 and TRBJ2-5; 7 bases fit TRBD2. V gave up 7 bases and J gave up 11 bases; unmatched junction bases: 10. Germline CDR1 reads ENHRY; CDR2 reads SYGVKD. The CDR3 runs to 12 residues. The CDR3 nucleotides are TGTGCCATCACTGCAGCGGGGCGGGAGCAGTACTTC. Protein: CAITAAGREQYF.

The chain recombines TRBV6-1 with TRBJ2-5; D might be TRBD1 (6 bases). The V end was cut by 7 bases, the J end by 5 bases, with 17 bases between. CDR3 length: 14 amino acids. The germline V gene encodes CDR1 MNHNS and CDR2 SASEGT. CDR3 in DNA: TGTGCCAGCACCCAGGGGAATATAGGGGAGACCCAGTACTTC. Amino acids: CASTQGNIGETQYF.

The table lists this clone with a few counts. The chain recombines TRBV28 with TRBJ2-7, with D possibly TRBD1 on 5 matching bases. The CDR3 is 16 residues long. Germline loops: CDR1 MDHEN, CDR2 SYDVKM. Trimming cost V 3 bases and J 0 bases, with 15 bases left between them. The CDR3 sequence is CASSLGRGPLSYEQYF. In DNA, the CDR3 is TGTGCCAGCAGTTTGGGTAGGGGCCCCCTCTCCTACGAGCAGTACTTC.

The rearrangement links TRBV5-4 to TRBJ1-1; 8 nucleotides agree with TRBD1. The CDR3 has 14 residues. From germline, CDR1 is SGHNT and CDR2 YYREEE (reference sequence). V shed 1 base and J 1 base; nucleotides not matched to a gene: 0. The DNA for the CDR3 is TGTGCCAGCAGCTTGACAGGGGGGAACACTGAAGCTTTCTTT. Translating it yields CASSLTGGNTEAFF.

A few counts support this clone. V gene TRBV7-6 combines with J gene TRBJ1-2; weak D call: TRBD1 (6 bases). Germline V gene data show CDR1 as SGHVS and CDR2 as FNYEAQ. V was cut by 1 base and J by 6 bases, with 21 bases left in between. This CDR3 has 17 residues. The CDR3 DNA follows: TGTGCCAGCAGCTTAGACCCCCCGGGACACGCCGGAGATGGCTACACCTTC. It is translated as CASSLDPPGHAGDGYTF.

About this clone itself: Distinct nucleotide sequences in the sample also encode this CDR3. The CDR3 DNA is TGTGCCAGCAGTCCCCCGGACAGCCGGAATGAAAAACTGTTTTTT. It translates to CASSPPDSRNEKLFF. The chain is built from TRBV27 and TRBJ1-4, with TRBD1 as a possible D gene (6 bases). Per germline, CDR1 MNHEY and CDR2 SMNVEV (reference sequence). The CDR3 runs 15 residues. Trimming took off 5 bases at V and 5 bases at J, with 15 bases between the two ends.

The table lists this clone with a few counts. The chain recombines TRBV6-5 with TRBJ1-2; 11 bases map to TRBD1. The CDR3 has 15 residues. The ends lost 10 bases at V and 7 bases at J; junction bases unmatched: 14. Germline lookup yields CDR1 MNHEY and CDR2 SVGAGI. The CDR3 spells CATSWTGGDPGGYTF. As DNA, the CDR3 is TGTGCCACCTCCTGGACAGGGGGCGATCCAGGTGGCTACACCTTC.

DNA for the CDR3: TGTGCCAGCAGTGCAGGACTAGATCAGCCCCAGCATTTT. It yields the protein CASSAGLDQPQHF. V gene TRBV6-4 combines with J gene TRBJ1-5; D unresolved. The CDR3 covers 13 residues. The germline CDR1 and CDR2 sequences are MRHNA and SNTAGT. V lost 4 bases and J lost 5, with 9 bases in between.

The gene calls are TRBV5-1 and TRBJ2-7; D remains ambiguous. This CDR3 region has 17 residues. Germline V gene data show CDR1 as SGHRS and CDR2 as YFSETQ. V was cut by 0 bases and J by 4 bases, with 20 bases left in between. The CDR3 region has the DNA TGCGCCAGCAGCTTGGAGTCGTCGAGGCTAGTTGCTTACGAGCAGTACTTC. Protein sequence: CASSLESSRLVAYEQYF.

The CDR3 loop reads CASSLAQGLRIRDTEAFF. The CDR3 DNA sequence: TGCGCCAGCAGCTTGGCTCAGGGGCTACGAATCAGGGACACTGAAGCTTTCTTT. The chain has TRBV5-1 and TRBJ1-1; D might be TRBD1 (6 bases). The CDR3 extends over 18 amino acids. Trimming took off 0 bases at V and 3 bases at J, with 21 bases between the two ends. The germline gives CDR1 SGHRS, CDR2 YFSETQ.

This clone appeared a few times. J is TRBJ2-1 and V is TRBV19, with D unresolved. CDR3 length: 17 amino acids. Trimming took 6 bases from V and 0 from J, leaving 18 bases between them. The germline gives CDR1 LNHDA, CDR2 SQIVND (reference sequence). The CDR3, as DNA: TGTGCCAGTAGCTCCGCCGGATTGAGGCCCTCCTACAATGAGCAGTTCTTC. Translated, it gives CASSSAGLRPSYNEQFF.

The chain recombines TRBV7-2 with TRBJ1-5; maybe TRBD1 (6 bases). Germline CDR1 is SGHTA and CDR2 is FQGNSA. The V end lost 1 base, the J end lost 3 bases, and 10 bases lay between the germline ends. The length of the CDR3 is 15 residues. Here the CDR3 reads CASSLVGQNNQPQHF. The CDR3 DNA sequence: TGTGCCAGCAGCTTAGTCGGACAGAACAATCAGCCCCAGCATTTT.

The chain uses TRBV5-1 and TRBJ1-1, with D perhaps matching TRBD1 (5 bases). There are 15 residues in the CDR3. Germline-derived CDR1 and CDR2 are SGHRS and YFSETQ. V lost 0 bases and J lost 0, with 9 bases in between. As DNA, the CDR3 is TGCGCCAGCAGCTTGGACGCACAGGTGAACACTGAAGCTTTCTTT. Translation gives CASSLDAQVNTEAFF.

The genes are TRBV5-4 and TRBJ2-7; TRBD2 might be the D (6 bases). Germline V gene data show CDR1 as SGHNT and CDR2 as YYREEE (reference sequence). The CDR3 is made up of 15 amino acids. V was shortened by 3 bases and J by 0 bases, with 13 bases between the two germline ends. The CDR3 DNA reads TGTGCCAGCAGCTCAGGGACTGCGAGCTCCTACGAGCAGTACTTC. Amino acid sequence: CASSSGTASSYEQYF. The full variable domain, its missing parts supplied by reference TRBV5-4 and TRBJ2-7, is ETGVTQSPTHLIKTRGQQVTLRCSSQSGHNTVSWYQQALGQGPQFIFQYYREEENGRGNFPPRFSGLQFPNYSSELNVNALELDDSALYLCASSSGTASSYEQYFGPGTRLTVT.

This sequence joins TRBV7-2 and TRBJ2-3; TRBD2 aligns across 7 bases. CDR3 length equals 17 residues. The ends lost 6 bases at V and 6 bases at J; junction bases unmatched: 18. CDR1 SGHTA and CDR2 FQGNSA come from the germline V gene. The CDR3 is CASRHGAGPRRVDTQYF. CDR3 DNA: TGTGCCAGCAGGCACGGAGCGGGGCCTAGGCGGGTCGATACGCAGTATTTT.